The 7 T cell receptor beta chains below were found in one sample sequenced in a study of a mutant IDH1 vaccine in newly diagnosed glioma. Sequencing was performed with immunoSEQ multiplex PCR; in TCRdb, only in-frame clones are kept and a portion is missing. The repertoire holds 50,000 to 70,000 clones, around 74% seen once, with 4.7% in the top ten. As to time point: week 35, safety follow-up. Vaccine doses each comprised 300 ug of mutant IDH1 20-mer peptide, with topical imiquimod. Their recognized antigens are unknown. This specimen consisted of PBMCs, obtained from a glioma patient whose treatment included an IDH1 peptide vaccine. The source is a middle-aged man with glioma.

The rearrangement uses TRBV5-4 and TRBJ2-3; D is uncertain. Germline CDR1 reads SGHNT; CDR2 reads YYREEE (reference sequence). This CDR3 contains 13 residues. V lost 4 bases to trimming and J lost 0 bases, with 6 bases between them. CDR3 sequence (DNA): TGTGCCAGCAGCACCGAGAGCACAGATACGCAGTATTTT. It yields the protein CASSTESTDTQYF.

The chain recombines TRBV25-1 with TRBJ2-7, with 9 bases identical to TRBD1. Trimming at V came to 4 bases and at J to 5 bases, leaving 3 bases not matched to a gene. Germline-derived CDR1 and CDR2 are MGHDK and SYGVNS. This CDR3 has 13 amino acids. CDR3 DNA: TGTGCCAGCAGTGCCTGGACAGGGGACGAGCAGTACTTC. It translates to CASSAWTGDEQYF.

The V gene is TRBV5-4, the J gene TRBJ2-1; a weak D match, TRBD2 (6 bases). The length of the CDR3 is 12 residues. Germline loops: CDR1 SGHNT, CDR2 YYREEE (reference sequence). Trimming took off 4 bases at V and 14 bases at J, with 16 bases between the two ends. This chain's CDR3 is CASSIPGLGKFF. The CDR3 DNA is TGTGCCAGCAGCATACCGGGACTTGGGAAGTTCTTC.

The chain is built from TRBV29-1 and TRBJ2-7, with 7 nucleotides matching TRBD1. This CDR3 has 12 residues. After removal of 7 bases from V and 2 bases from J, the junction contained 5 bases not matched to a gene. Germline assignment: CDR1 SQVTM and CDR2 ANQGSEA. The CDR3 here is CSASGTAYEQYF. The DNA for the CDR3 is TGCAGCGCATCCGGGACAGCCTACGAGCAGTACTTC.

The chain joins TRBV18 to TRBJ2-1; D is unclear. CDR3 length: 12 residues. The germline V and J ends were trimmed by 3 bases and 9 bases, with 9 bases remaining between them. Per germline, CDR1 KGHSH and CDR2 LQKENI. As DNA, the CDR3 is TGTGCCAGCTCACCCATGTCCCGTGAGCAGTTCTTC. Its protein is CASSPMSREQFF. Variable domain in full (rest from reference TRBV18 and TRBJ2-1): NAGVMQNPRHLVRRRGQEARLRCSPMKGHSHVYWYRQLPEEGLKFMVYLQKENIIDESGMPKERFSAEFPKEGPSILRIQQVVRGDSAAYFCASSPMSREQFFGPGTRLTVL.

This chain joins TRBV4-1 and TRBJ2-6; tentatively, D is TRBD1 (5 bases). Germline assignment: CDR1 MGHRA and CDR2 YSYEKL. The V end was cut by 3 bases, the J end by 0 bases, with 15 bases between. The length of the CDR3 is 18 residues. CDR3 sequence reads: CASSQRQHLSSGANVLTF. The CDR3 DNA reads as TGCGCCAGCAGCCAGAGACAGCACCTTTCCTCTGGGGCCAACGTCCTGACTTTC.

The chain combines TRBV7-3 with TRBJ2-6; possible D gene TRBD1, 5 bases. There are 14 residues in the CDR3. Germline V gene lookup returns CDR1 SGHTA and CDR2 FQGTGA. The V end lost 5 bases, the J end lost 2 bases, and 7 bases lay between the germline ends. CDR3 sequence: CASSTRAGANVLTF. CDR3 nucleotides: TGTGCCAGCAGCACCAGGGCTGGGGCCAACGTCCTGACTTTC. The whole variable domain, remainder taken from reference TRBV7-3 and TRBJ2-6, is GAGVSQTPSNKVTEKGKYVELRCDPISGHTALYWYRQSLGQGPEFLIYFQGTGAADDSGLPNDRFFAVRPEGSVSTLKIQRTERGDSAVYLCASSTRAGANVLTFGAGSRLTVL.